This T cell receptor beta chain was obtained from a study of blood T cell repertoires in COVID-19. Method: immunoSEQ multiplex PCR; TCRdb's copy keeps in-frame clones and lacks some. The table lists about 280,000 clones, around 90% of them singletons, with around 1% in the top ten. With V trimmed by 5 bases and J by 4 bases, 7 bases remained unmatched. Per the germline V gene, CDR1 is LGHNT and CDR2 is FRNRAP. The CDR3 is 14 residues long. This chain uses TRBV12-5 with TRBJ1-2, with 7 bases identical to TRBD1. The source is a woman aged 25-40 years who had recovered from COVID-19. Specimen: PBMCs or T cells enriched from blood (not recorded which). The CDR3 DNA is TGTGCTAGTGGTCCCATCAGGGGGGCCTATGGCTACACCTTC. Protein product: CASGPIRGAYGYTF.